The rows below give T cell receptor beta chains drawn from one sample of a study of early T cells in non-severe SARS-CoV-2 infection. TCRdb reanalysed the 5' RACE reads using MiXCR and keeps one entry per CDR3 protein. The table lists tens of thousands of distinct CDR3 sequences, over 7.5% of them singletons. The sequenced sample was whole blood. The receptors originated from an adult who was a healthcare worker with PCR-confirmed SARS-CoV-2 infection or an uninfected control (not recorded which). Each CDR3 is given with its conserved first and last residue. Each record gives: D gene, V gene, clone size, J gene, CDR3 protein, CDR3 DNA. A D gene is named only where the DNA matches it firmly. Clone size is not always given. Where it is, it says once, few, many or a class for expanded clones.

>TRBD1|TRBV29-1|few|TRBJ2-5
CSVMTQTGISSQYF
TGCAGCGTGATGACACAGACAGGGATTTCGTCCCAGTACTTC
>.|TRBV6-6|many|TRBJ1-5
CASSYSLGGMNSNQPQHF
TGTGCCAGCAGTTACTCGTTGGGGGGGATGAATAGCAATCAGCCCCAGCATTTT
>.|TRBV29-1|many|TRBJ2-4
CSVALKNIQYF
TGCAGCGTTGCTCTAAAGAACATTCAGTACTTC
>.|TRBV5-5|few|TRBJ1-6
CASRSRVDNSPLHF
TGTGCCAGCAGGTCCAGGGTGGATAATTCACCCCTCCACTTT
>TRBD2|TRBV7-2|.|TRBJ2-7
CASSPGTSGREQYF
TGTGCCAGCAGCCCGGGGACTAGCGGGCGCGAGCAGTACTTC
>TRBD2|TRBV12-3/TRBV12-4|few|TRBJ2-1
CASTPMASGSYNEQFF
TGTGCCAGCACCCCGATGGCTAGCGGGAGCTACAATGAGCAGTTCTTC
>.|TRBV12-3/TRBV12-4|many|TRBJ1-1
CASSSPGVWTEAFF
TGTGCCAGCAGTTCCCCGGGAGTGTGGACTGAAGCTTTCTTT
>.|TRBV12-5|many|TRBJ2-1
CASGLVPTAGFDNEQFF
TGTGCTAGTGGTTTGGTACCCACGGCAGGGTTTGACAATGAGCAGTTCTTC
>TRBD2|TRBV6-4|few|TRBJ2-1
CASSVLAGALNEQFF
TGTGCCAGCAGTGTCCTAGCGGGAGCCCTCAATGAGCAGTTCTTC
>.|TRBV2|many|TRBJ1-2
CASSEETGGYGYTF
TGTGCCAGCAGTGAAGAAACGGGGGGCTATGGCTACACCTTC
>.|TRBV7-2|few|TRBJ2-1
CASSRLPVYNEQFF
TGTGCCAGCAGCCGACTCCCGGTCTACAATGAGCAGTTCTTC
>.|TRBV7-3|few|TRBJ2-3
CASSLPTDTQYF
TGTGCCAGCAGCTTACCTACAGATACGCAGTATTTT
>.|TRBV29-1|many|TRBJ2-2
CSVEEIQGPNTGELFF
TGCAGCGTTGAAGAGATACAGGGTCCGAACACCGGGGAGCTGTTTTTT
>.|TRBV10-3|.|TRBJ1-1
CAISKQGNTEAFF
TGTGCCATCAGCAAGCAGGGGAACACTGAAGCTTTCTTT
>.|TRBV20-1|.|TRBJ1-2
CSAPSVAYYGYTF
TGCAGTGCCCCATCGGTGGCGTATTATGGCTACACCTTC
>.|TRBV30|many|TRBJ1-6
CAWSARGNSPLHF
TGTGCCTGGAGCGCAAGAGGGAATTCACCCCTCCACTTT
>.|TRBV5-1|many|TRBJ2-3
CASSLAYSTGSDTQYF
TGCGCCAGCAGCTTGGCCTATTCCACAGGGTCAGATACGCAGTATTTT
>.|TRBV5-1|many|TRBJ2-3
CASSLERFTDTQYF
TGCGCCAGCAGCTTGGAGCGGTTCACAGATACGCAGTATTTT
>TRBD1|TRBV7-8|many|TRBJ1-6
CASSRTGAGNSPLHF
TGTGCCAGCAGCAGGACAGGGGCTGGAAATTCACCCCTCCACTTT
>.|TRBV6-2/TRBV6-3|many|TRBJ2-1
CASSPHRQSILGEQFF
TGTGCCAGCAGTCCCCACCGACAGTCCATACTCGGTGAGCAGTTCTTC
>.|TRBV19|.|TRBJ1-1
CASSKRQAEGTEAFF
TGTGCCAGTAGTAAAAGACAGGCGGAGGGAACTGAAGCTTTCTTT
>.|TRBV27|many|TRBJ2-3
CASRRIVSDTQYF
TGTGCCAGCAGGCGGATCGTATCGGATACGCAGTATTTT
>.|TRBV7-3|many|TRBJ1-1
CASSARSGDTEAFF
TGTGCCAGCAGCGCCCGATCGGGGGACACTGAAGCTTTCTTT
>.|TRBV5-1|.|TRBJ2-1
CASSWDTDNEQFF
TGCGCCAGCAGCTGGGACACCGACAATGAGCAGTTCTTC
>.|TRBV29-1|few|TRBJ1-1
CSVVGRWNTEAFF
TGCAGCGTTGTAGGACGGTGGAACACTGAAGCTTTCTTT
>.|TRBV19|many|TRBJ2-1
CASSMGYGYNEQFF
TGTGCCAGTAGTATGGGGTACGGGTACAATGAGCAGTTCTTC
>.|TRBV20-1|many|TRBJ2-1
CSASRAGSDEQFF
TGCAGTGCTAGCAGGGCGGGATCTGATGAGCAGTTCTTC
>TRBD2|TRBV7-2|many|TRBJ2-3
CASSFNSGRSTDTQYF
TGTGCCAGCAGCTTTAATAGCGGGAGGAGCACAGATACGCAGTATTTT
>.|TRBV6-6|many|TRBJ2-5
CASANLGPIYYRSAQYF
TGTGCCAGCGCCAATTTGGGACCGATCTACTACCGTTCGGCCCAGTACTTC
>TRBD2|TRBV20-1|many|TRBJ2-7
CSASIQRERHEQYF
TGCAGTGCCTCAATACAGCGGGAGCGGCACGAGCAGTACTTC
>.|TRBV18|many|TRBJ2-3
CASSYTTRSVADTQYF
TGTGCCAGCTCATATACCACTAGGAGTGTTGCAGATACGCAGTATTTT
>.|TRBV20-1|few|TRBJ1-2
CSALGSGNYGYTF
TGCAGTGCTCTAGGGTCGGGCAACTATGGCTACACCTTC
>.|TRBV29-1|.|TRBJ2-3
CSVAVGSTATQYF
TGCAGCGTTGCCGTCGGGAGCACTGCTACGCAGTATTTT
>TRBD2|TRBV2|many|TRBJ2-3
CAIPSGASTDTQYF
TGTGCCATCCCGAGCGGGGCTAGCACAGATACGCAGTATTTT
>.|TRBV5-1|many|TRBJ2-1
CASSWSGTEINEQFF
TGCGCCAGCAGCTGGTCCGGGACGGAGATCAATGAGCAGTTCTTC
>.|TRBV7-2|many|TRBJ1-3
CASSRIPTENTIYF
TGTGCCAGCAGCCGAATCCCGACGGAAAACACCATATATTTT
>.|TRBV20-1|many|TRBJ2-3
CSARGGVARGTQYF
TGCAGTGCTAGAGGCGGGGTAGCGAGGGGTACGCAGTATTTT
>.|TRBV7-2|many|TRBJ2-2
CASSPYTGSYTGELFF
TGTGCCAGCAGCCCCTACACAGGTTCTTACACCGGGGAGCTGTTTTTT
>.|TRBV5-1|.|TRBJ1-4
CASSLDGINEKLFF
TGCGCCAGCAGCTTGGACGGGATTAATGAAAAACTGTTTTTT
>.|TRBV7-9|many|TRBJ1-4
CASSLPEGGVGKLFF
TGTGCCAGCAGCTTACCCGAAGGGGGGGTGGGCAAACTGTTTTTT
>.|TRBV7-9|few|TRBJ2-7
CASSRTIYEQYF
TGTGCCAGCAGCCGGACTATCTACGAGCAGTACTTC
>.|TRBV6-5|.|TRBJ1-6
CASSYSQGMDNNSPLHF
TGTGCCAGCAGTTACTCGCAGGGAATGGATAATAATTCACCCCTCCACTTT
>.|TRBV29-1|many|TRBJ2-1
CSVEDPGKSSYNEQFF
TGCAGCGTTGAAGACCCCGGTAAGAGCTCCTACAATGAGCAGTTCTTC
>TRBD1|TRBV5-6|few|TRBJ1-5
CASSPRTGLRSNQPQHF
TGTGCCAGCAGCCCCAGGACAGGGTTGAGGAGCAATCAGCCCCAGCATTTT
>TRBD2|TRBV12-3/TRBV12-4|many|TRBJ2-1
CASSKSPTSVNYNEQFF
TGTGCCAGCAGTAAAAGCCCCACTAGCGTAAACTACAATGAGCAGTTCTTC
>TRBD2|TRBV7-2|many|TRBJ2-1
CASSPSGRAGVKHNEQFF
TGTGCCAGCAGCCCTAGCGGGAGGGCCGGTGTGAAGCACAATGAGCAGTTCTTC
>TRBD2|TRBV11-3|many|TRBJ2-1
CASSQPSGKYNEQFF
TGTGCCAGCAGCCAGCCTAGCGGGAAATACAATGAGCAGTTCTTC
>.|TRBV7-9|many|TRBJ1-2
CASSLAGEGLGYTF
TGTGCCAGCAGCTTAGCGGGAGAGGGATTGGGCTACACCTTC
>.|TRBV18|many|TRBJ1-1
CASSPPQGWNTEAFF
TGTGCCAGCTCACCACCTCAGGGATGGAACACTGAAGCTTTCTTT
>.|TRBV7-2|.|TRBJ1-2
CASSLGTLNYFNYGYTF
TGTGCCAGCAGCTTAGGGACGTTGAACTACTTTAACTATGGCTACACCTTC